This paragraph reports one T cell receptor (beta chain). The antigen remains undetermined. The record originates from a study of cytomegalovirus exposure and HLA in healthy donors. Findings and caveats of the study: In a later analysis, at a false discovery rate of 0.05, fewer than 20,000 TCR beta sequences matched HLA alleles. TCR beta V- and J-gene trimming, according to a later analysis, was linked to a missense DCLRE1C variant. Accounts indicate the classifier identified cytomegalovirus status with strong specificity and sensitivity.

PCR amplification relied on 60 Vbeta primers (plus 13 Jbeta primers). Study processing details: Unique TCR beta chains totaled some 80 million in a later count, with around 12 million of them shared. Assay: immunoSEQ multiplex PCR; the TCRdb copy retains only in-frame clones and omits some. From that table come the V and J calls and clone size; the DNA was used to work out D and trimming. Among 100,000 to 150,000 clones listed, less than 75% were seen once. There are 15 residues in the CDR3. J lost 0 bases, V lost 2 bases, and 3 bases had no gene match. Germline assignment: CDR1 MNHEY and CDR2 SMNVEV (reference sequence).

The TCR sequence derives from a woman in her forties in good health and CMV-seropositive. V and J are TRBV27 and TRBJ1-1; 7 nucleotides match TRBD1. The material sequenced was PBMCs. The CDR3 is CASSLQGGLNTEAFF. The CDR3 nucleotides read TGTGCCAGCAGTTTACAGGGGGGCCTGAACACTGAAGCTTTCTTT.